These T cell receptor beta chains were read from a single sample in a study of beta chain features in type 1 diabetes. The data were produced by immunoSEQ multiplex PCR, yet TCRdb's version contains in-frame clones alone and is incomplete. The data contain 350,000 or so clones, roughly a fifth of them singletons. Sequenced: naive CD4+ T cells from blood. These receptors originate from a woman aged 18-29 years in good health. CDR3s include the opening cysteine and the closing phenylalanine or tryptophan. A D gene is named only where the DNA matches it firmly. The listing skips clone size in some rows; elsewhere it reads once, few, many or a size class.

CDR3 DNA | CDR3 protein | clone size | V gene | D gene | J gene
TGCGCCAGCAGCCCCGGACAGGGGGGGCCCTACGAGCAGTACTTC | CASSPGQGGPYEQYF | NA | TRBV5-1 | TRBD1 | TRBJ2-7
TGCAGCGGCATTAGCGGGTACGAGCAGTACTTC | CSGISGYEQYF | NA | TRBV29-1 | TRBD2 | TRBJ2-7
TGCGCCAGCAGCCAAGATTGGACAGCGGGCTACACCTTC | CASSQDWTAGYTF | few | TRBV4-1 | NA | TRBJ1-2
TGTGCCAGCACCAATCACCCCGGACAGGGGAACTATGGCTACACCTTC | CASTNHPGQGNYGYTF | once | TRBV2 | TRBD1 | TRBJ1-2
TGTGCCAGCTCACCACCGTGGACTAGGACCTACGAGCAGTACTTC | CASSPPWTRTYEQYF | few | TRBV18 | TRBD2 | TRBJ2-7
TGTGCCAGTCAACCAGGGGGAGAGTACGAGCAGTACTTC | CASQPGGEYEQYF | few | TRBV2 | TRBD1 | TRBJ2-7
TGTGCCAGCAGCTTAACAGGGGTCACTGAAGCTTTCTTT | CASSLTGVTEAFF | few | TRBV5-4 | TRBD1 | TRBJ1-1
TGTGCCAGCAGTGAAGCTAGGGCCGAAGCGGGCATTCAGTACTTC | CASSEARAEAGIQYF | NA | TRBV2 | NA | TRBJ2-4
TGTGCCTGTCGACTAGCGGGAGAGCAGTACTTC | CACRLAGEQYF | NA | TRBV30 | TRBD2 | TRBJ2-7
TGCGCCAGCAGCTTGTCCGGGACCCAGTACTTC | CASSLSGTQYF | few | TRBV5-1 | NA | TRBJ2-5
TGTGCCAGCAGCCTGTGGTATACAGGGCAGAATGAGCAGTTCTTC | CASSLWYTGQNEQFF | few | TRBV13 | NA | TRBJ2-1
TGCAGCGTTGAGACCCTTTGGGGCTCCATGAACACTGAAGCTTTCTTT | CSVETLWGSMNTEAFF | NA | TRBV29-1 | NA | TRBJ1-1
TGTGCCAGCAGCTTCGACAGGGAGCAGTTCTTC | CASSFDREQFF | many | TRBV7-9 | NA | TRBJ2-1
TGCGCCAGCAGCTTCCTGGGGGAGCTGTTTTTT | CASSFLGELFF | few | TRBV5-1 | NA | TRBJ2-2
TGTGCCTGGGGAAGGGACTATCAGCCCCAGCATTTT | CAWGRDYQPQHF | NA | TRBV30 | NA | TRBJ1-5
TGTGCCTGGTCCCAACTGCGGGACTATGAACTCTTC | CAWSQLRDYELF | few | TRBV30 | TRBD2 | TRBJ2-1
TGTGCCAGCAGCCAGGGGCTTGGACTCGAGCAGTACTTC | CASSQGLGLEQYF | few | TRBV25-1 | NA | TRBJ2-7
TGCAGCGTCTTCGGGACAGGGGGATTTCGCGCCGGGGAGCTGTTTTTT | CSVFGTGGFRAGELFF | NA | TRBV29-1 | TRBD1 | TRBJ2-2
TGCGCCAGCAGCTTGGCAGGGATCGGAAACACCATATATTTT | CASSLAGIGNTIYF | NA | TRBV5-1 | NA | TRBJ1-3
TGTGCCAGCAGCTTAGTTCTCTCTAGCGGGGGGGCCGGGTACGAGCAGTACTTC | CASSLVLSSGGAGYEQYF | NA | TRBV7-2 | TRBD2 | TRBJ2-7
TGTGCCTGGAATCCAACTAAAGAAAAACTGTTTTTT | CAWNPTKEKLFF | few | TRBV30 | NA | TRBJ1-4
TGCGCCAGCAGCCAGGGCCCGGGACAGGGGAACTATGGCTACACCTTC | CASSQGPGQGNYGYTF | few | TRBV4-3 | TRBD1 | TRBJ1-2
TGTGCCAGCTCCACCCGGGACAGGGGTCAAGCTTTCTTT | CASSTRDRGQAFF | few | TRBV18 | TRBD1 | TRBJ1-1
TGTGCCAGCAACCCAGCGGGGGGGCGAGAGACCCAGTACTTC | CASNPAGGRETQYF | NA | TRBV7-6 | TRBD2 | TRBJ2-5
TGCGCCAGCAGCCAATTCGGGGGGGCCTATGAGACCCAGTACTTC | CASSQFGGAYETQYF | NA | TRBV4-1 | TRBD2 | TRBJ2-5
TGTGCCATCAGTCAGGTGGGGCCTTCCTACGAGCAGTACTTC | CAISQVGPSYEQYF | few | TRBV10-3 | NA | TRBJ2-7
TGTGCCAGCAGGGAGGCACCCCTCGAAGCTTTCTTT | CASREAPLEAFF | NA | TRBV2 | NA | TRBJ1-1
TGTGCCAGCAGCTTAGATCAAGGGGGCCGGGGGCAGTACTTC | CASSLDQGGRGQYF | few | TRBV11-2 | TRBD1 | TRBJ2-7
TGTGCCAGCAGTTCACAGGGGATGAACACTGAAGCTTTCTTT | CASSSQGMNTEAFF | NA | TRBV7-8 | TRBD1 | TRBJ1-1
TGTGCCAGCATCCCGGACAGGGATATCTACGAGCAGTACTTC | CASIPDRDIYEQYF | few | TRBV2 | TRBD1 | TRBJ2-7
TGTGCCAGCAGCTTAGAGGAACGGGGGAGTGAGCAGTTCTTC | CASSLEERGSEQFF | NA | TRBV7-9 | NA | TRBJ2-1
TGTGCCAGCAGCAGGATTTTGGAGGGCTACAATGAGCAGTTCTTC | CASSRILEGYNEQFF | few | TRBV7-2 | NA | TRBJ2-1
TGTGCCTGGAGTGCCGGGTGGGTAGGCTATGGCTACACCTTC | CAWSAGWVGYGYTF | NA | TRBV30 | NA | TRBJ1-2
TGCGCCAGCAGCTTGACTGAAGAGGAGCAGTATTTT | CASSLTEEEQYF | few | TRBV5-1 | NA | TRBJ2-3
TGTGCCTGGAGTCCCGACAGGTACAATGAGCAGTTCTTC | CAWSPDRYNEQFF | NA | TRBV30 | NA | TRBJ2-1
TGTGCCTGGAGTGGACTGAACACCGGGGAGCTGTTTTTT | CAWSGLNTGELFF | NA | TRBV30 | NA | TRBJ2-2
TGTGCCAGCTCACCACAAAGCGGGAGGCCCCACGGGGAGCTGTTTTTT | CASSPQSGRPHGELFF | few | TRBV18 | TRBD2 | TRBJ2-2
TGTGCCATCACGGGGGGGCCCTCTCGGTACGAGCAGTACTTC | CAITGGPSRYEQYF | NA | TRBV10-3 | TRBD2 | TRBJ2-7
TGCGCCAGTCGAGGGACTTCGAACACCGGGGAGCTGTTTTTT | CASRGTSNTGELFF | NA | TRBV5-1 | NA | TRBJ2-2
TGTGCCAGTAGTGCCGACAGGGAGAGGAAGTACTTC | CASSADRERKYF | NA | TRBV19 | TRBD1 | TRBJ2-7
TGTGCCAGTAGTCCACTCGCGACAGGGGCCCCCCGGGGCTACGAGCAGTACTTC | CASSPLATGAPRGYEQYF | few | TRBV19 | TRBD1 | TRBJ2-7
TGCAGCTTTCCGGGACTAGCGGCCTACAATGAGCAGTTCTTC | CSFPGLAAYNEQFF | few | TRBV29-1 | TRBD2 | TRBJ2-1
TGTGCCAGCAGCCCTTGGACCCCGACAGGGGAGCAGTACTTC | CASSPWTPTGEQYF | NA | TRBV7-9 | TRBD1 | TRBJ2-7
TGTGCCAGCAGCCCCCGGGACAACCCCTTAGCCGGGGAGCTGTTTTTT | CASSPRDNPLAGELFF | few | TRBV9 | NA | TRBJ2-2
TGCGCCAGCAGCCAGAATCAGGGGGTCTACTATGGCTACACCTTC | CASSQNQGVYYGYTF | NA | TRBV4-3 | TRBD1 | TRBJ1-2
TGTGCCAGCAGCACGACAGGGGATACGCAGTATTTT | CASSTTGDTQYF | NA | TRBV5-4 | TRBD1 | TRBJ2-3
TGTGCCAGCTCAAGGTCCTCCTCAGAGGTCTACGAGCAGTACTTC | CASSRSSSEVYEQYF | NA | TRBV18 | NA | TRBJ2-7
TGTGTCTTGGGGTCGGGGAGTTCCTACGAGCAGTACTTC | CVLGSGSSYEQYF | few | TRBV5-4 | NA | TRBJ2-7
TGTGCCAGCACCTCACCCGGGGGGCGAGAGACCCAGTACTTC | CASTSPGGRETQYF | few | TRBV25-1 | NA | TRBJ2-5
TGTGCCTGCGGGGGGGGCTCGGGGTATGGCTACACCTTC | CACGGGSGYGYTF | NA | TRBV30 | NA | TRBJ1-2